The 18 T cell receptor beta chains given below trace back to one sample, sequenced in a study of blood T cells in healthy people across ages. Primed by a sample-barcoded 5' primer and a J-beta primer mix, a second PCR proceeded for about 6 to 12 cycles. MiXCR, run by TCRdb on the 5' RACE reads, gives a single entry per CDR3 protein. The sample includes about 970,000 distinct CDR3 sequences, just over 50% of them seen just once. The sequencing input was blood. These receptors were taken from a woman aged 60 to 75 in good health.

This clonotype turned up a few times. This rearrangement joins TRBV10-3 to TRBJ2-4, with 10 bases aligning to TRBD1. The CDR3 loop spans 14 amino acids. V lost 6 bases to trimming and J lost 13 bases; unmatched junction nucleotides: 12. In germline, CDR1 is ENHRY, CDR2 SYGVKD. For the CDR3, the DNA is TGTGCCATCAGACCCGACAGGGGGCTAGGTGAGCAGTACTTC. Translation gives CAIRPDRGLGEQYF.

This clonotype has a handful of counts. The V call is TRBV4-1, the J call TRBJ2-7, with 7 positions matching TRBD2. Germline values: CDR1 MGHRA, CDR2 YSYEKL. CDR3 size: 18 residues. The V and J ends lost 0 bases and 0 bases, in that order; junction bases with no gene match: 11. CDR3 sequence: CASSQDSFAGALSYEQYF. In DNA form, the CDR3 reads TGCGCCAGCAGCCAAGATTCCTTTGCGGGAGCCCTCTCCTACGAGCAGTACTTC.

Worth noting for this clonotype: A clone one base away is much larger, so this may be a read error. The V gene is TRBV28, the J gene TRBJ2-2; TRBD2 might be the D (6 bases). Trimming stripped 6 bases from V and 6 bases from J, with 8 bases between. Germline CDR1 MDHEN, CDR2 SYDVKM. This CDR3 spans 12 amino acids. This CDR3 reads CASRAGPGELFF. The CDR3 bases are TGTGCCAGCAGGGCGGGGCCCGGGGAGCTGTTTTTT.

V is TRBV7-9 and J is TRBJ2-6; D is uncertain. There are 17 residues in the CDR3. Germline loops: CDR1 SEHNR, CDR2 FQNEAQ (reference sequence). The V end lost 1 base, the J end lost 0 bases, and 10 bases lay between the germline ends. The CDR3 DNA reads TGTGCCAGCAGCTTAGGGCCAGGCCTCTCTGGGGCCAACGTCCTGACTTTC. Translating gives CASSLGPGLSGANVLTF.

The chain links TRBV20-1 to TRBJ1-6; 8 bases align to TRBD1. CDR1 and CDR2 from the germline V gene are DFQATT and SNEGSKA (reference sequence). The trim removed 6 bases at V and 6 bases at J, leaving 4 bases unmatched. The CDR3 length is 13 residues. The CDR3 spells CSATDRVNSPLHF. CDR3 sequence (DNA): TGCAGTGCCACGGACAGGGTTAATTCACCCCTCCACTTT.

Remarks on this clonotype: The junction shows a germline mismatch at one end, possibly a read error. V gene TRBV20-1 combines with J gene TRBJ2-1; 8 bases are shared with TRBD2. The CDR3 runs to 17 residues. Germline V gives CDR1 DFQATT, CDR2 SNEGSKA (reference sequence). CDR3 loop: CSARDPGAGGSYNVQFF. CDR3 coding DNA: TGCAGTGCTAGAGATCCCGGGGCGGGAGGCTCATACAATGTGCAGTTCTTC.

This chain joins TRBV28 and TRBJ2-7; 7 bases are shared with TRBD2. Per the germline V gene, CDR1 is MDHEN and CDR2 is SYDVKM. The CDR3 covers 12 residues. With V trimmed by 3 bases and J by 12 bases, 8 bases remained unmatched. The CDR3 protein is CASSLGRERMYF. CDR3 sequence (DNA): TGTGCCAGCAGTTTGGGGCGGGAGAGGATGTACTTC.

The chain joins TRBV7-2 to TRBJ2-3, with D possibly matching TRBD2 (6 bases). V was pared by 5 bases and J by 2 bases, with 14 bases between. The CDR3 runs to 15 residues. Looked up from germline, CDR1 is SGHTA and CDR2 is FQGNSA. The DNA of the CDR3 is TGTGCCAGCAGCGTGGCGGGGCTCGTCACAGATACGCAGTATTTT. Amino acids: CASSVAGLVTDTQYF.

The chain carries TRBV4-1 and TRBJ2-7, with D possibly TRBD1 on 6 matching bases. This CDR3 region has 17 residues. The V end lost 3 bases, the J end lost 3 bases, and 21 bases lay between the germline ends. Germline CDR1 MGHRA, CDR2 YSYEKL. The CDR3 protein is CASSQGLRTGIRYEQYF. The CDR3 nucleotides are TGCGCCAGCAGCCAGGGTCTCCGAACAGGGATCCGCTACGAGCAGTACTTC.

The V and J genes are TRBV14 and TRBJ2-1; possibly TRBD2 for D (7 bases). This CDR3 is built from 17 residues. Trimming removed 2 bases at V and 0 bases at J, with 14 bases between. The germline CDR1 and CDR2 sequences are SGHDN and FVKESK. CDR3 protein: CASSQLGGATSYNEQFF. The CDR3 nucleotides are TGTGCCAGCAGCCAACTTGGGGGGGCAACCTCCTACAATGAGCAGTTCTTC. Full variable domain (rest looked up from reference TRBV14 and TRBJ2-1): EAGVTQFPSHSVIEKGQTVTLRCDPISGHDNLYWYRRVMGKEIKFLLHFVKESKQDESGMPNNRFLAERTGGTYSTLKVQPAELEDSGVYFCASSQLGGATSYNEQFFGPGTRLTVL.

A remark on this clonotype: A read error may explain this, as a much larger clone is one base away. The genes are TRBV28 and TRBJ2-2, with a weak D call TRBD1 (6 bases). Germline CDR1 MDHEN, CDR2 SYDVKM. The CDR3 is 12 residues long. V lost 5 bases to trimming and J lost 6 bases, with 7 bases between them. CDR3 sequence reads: CASSQGSGELFF. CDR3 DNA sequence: TGTGCCAGCAGTCAGGGGTCCGGGGAGCTGTTTTTT.

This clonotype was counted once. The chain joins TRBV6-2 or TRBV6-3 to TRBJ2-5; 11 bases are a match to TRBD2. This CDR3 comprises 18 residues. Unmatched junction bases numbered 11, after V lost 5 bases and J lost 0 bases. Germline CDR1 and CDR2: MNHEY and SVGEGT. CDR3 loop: CASSGPTSGILYQETQYF. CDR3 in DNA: TGTGCCAGCAGTGGCCCGACTAGCGGGATCCTTTACCAAGAGACCCAGTACTTC.

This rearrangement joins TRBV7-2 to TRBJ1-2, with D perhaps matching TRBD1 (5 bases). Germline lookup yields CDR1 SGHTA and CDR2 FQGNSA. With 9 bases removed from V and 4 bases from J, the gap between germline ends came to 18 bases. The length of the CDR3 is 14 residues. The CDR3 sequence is CASSPTRQFYGYTF. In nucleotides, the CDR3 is TGTGCCAGTAGCCCCACCCGACAGTTCTATGGCTACACCTTC.

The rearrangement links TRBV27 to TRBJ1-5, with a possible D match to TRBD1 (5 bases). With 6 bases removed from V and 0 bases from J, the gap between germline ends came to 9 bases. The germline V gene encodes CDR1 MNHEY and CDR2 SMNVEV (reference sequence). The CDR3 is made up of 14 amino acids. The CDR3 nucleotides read TGTGCCAGCAGAACACAGGATAGCAATCAGCCCCAGCATTTT. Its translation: CASRTQDSNQPQHF.

The chain's CDR3 is CASSSLRGSPYNEQFF. The CDR3 DNA is TGTGCCAGCAGCTCCCTCCGGGGGAGCCCCTACAATGAGCAGTTCTTC. The gene calls are TRBV7-2 and TRBJ2-1; perhaps TRBD2 as D (6 bases). The CDR3 runs 16 residues. The V gene lost 4 bases and the J gene lost 2 bases, with 15 bases spanning the gap. Germline V gene sequence: CDR1 SGHTA, CDR2 FQGNSA.

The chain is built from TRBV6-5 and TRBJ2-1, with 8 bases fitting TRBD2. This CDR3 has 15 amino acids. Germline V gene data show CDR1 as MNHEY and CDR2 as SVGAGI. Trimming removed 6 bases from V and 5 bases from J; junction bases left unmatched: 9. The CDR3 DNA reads TGTGCCAGCAGCCCTGTACTAGCGGATGACAATGAGCAGTTCTTC. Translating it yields CASSPVLADDNEQFF.

The CDR3 bases are TGTGCCAGCAGCCTTTACTCAGGGGCCTACGAGCAGTACTTC. This encodes CASSLYSGAYEQYF. The gene calls are TRBV28 and TRBJ2-7; D might be TRBD1 (6 bases). The CDR3 is 14 residues long. V lost 6 bases and J 2 bases, leaving 14 bases between the germline ends. The V gene's germline CDR1 is MDHEN and CDR2 SYDVKM.

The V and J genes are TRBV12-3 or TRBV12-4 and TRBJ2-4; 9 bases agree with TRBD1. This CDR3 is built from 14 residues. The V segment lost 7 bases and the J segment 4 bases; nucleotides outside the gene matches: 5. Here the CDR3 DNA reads TGTGCCAGCACCTCCGGGACAGGGAAAAACATTCAGTACTTC. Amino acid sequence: CASTSGTGKNIQYF.